A single sample is the source of the 10 T cell receptor beta chains below, sequenced in a study of blood T cell repertoires in COVID-19. Only in-frame clones appear in the TCRdb table, and some are missing; sequencing was by immunoSEQ multiplex PCR. The sample carries tens of thousands of clones, 75% to 90% recorded once. The sequencing input was peripheral blood. All receptors come from a woman aged 60-75 years with COVID-19, enrolled during active disease.

The chain is built from TRBV11-3 and TRBJ2-7; D remains unclear. Germline values: CDR1 SGHNT, CDR2 YENEEA. The length of the CDR3 is 16 residues. The germline V and J ends were trimmed by 1 base and 2 bases, with 15 bases remaining between them. The DNA of the CDR3 is TGTGCCAGCAGCTTAGTCCCACTACCATCACCCTACGAGCAGTACTTC. This encodes CASSLVPLPSPYEQYF.

This chain links TRBV7-9 with TRBJ2-5, with a tentative D call TRBD1 (7 bases). Deletions cut 4 bases from V and 1 base from J, with 10 bases between. The germline V gene has CDR1 SEHNR and CDR2 FQNEAQ (reference sequence). The CDR3 length is 14 residues. CDR3 nucleotide sequence: TGTGCCAGCAGCTGGCAGGGGGGCCAAGAGACCCAGTACTTC. Translation: CASSWQGGQETQYF.

V gene TRBV11-2 combines with J gene TRBJ2-7, with D perhaps matching TRBD2 (6 bases). This CDR3 comprises 16 residues. Germline loops: CDR1 SGHAT, CDR2 FQNNGV. V was pared by 0 bases and J by 2 bases, with 14 bases between. CDR3 in DNA: TGTGCCAGCAGCTTAGATCTTGAGCGGGCCGCCTACGAGCAGTACTTC. Its translation: CASSLDLERAAYEQYF.

This chain links TRBV7-9 with TRBJ1-5; TRBD1 agrees at 7 bases. The V gene's germline CDR1 is SEHNR and CDR2 FQNEAQ (reference sequence). This CDR3 contains 16 residues. V trimming: 1 base; J trimming: 2 bases; junction bases outside the gene matches: 5. CDR3: CASSLGQGVGNQPQHF. CDR3 DNA sequence: TGTGCCAGCAGCTTAGGACAGGGTGTGGGCAATCAGCCCCAGCATTTT.

The V gene is TRBV7-2, the J gene TRBJ1-5; D not certain. CDR1 and CDR2 from the germline V gene are SGHTA and FQGNSA. The CDR3 length is 13 residues. V lost 3 bases and J lost 1, with 4 bases in between. CDR3 residues: CASSFESNQPQHF. CDR3 sequence (DNA): TGTGCCAGCAGCTTCGAGAGCAATCAGCCCCAGCATTTT.

This rearrangement joins TRBV10-3 to TRBJ1-1, with D hard to call. The CDR3 length is 15 residues. Looked up from germline, CDR1 is ENHRY and CDR2 is SYGVKD. The V end lost 0 bases, the J end lost 4 bases, and 12 bases lay between the germline ends. CDR3 DNA: TGTGCCATCAGTGAGTCGAGAATCCCAGGCACTGAAGCTTTCTTT. This encodes CAISESRIPGTEAFF.

The chain is built from TRBV28 and TRBJ2-3; 10 nucleotides match TRBD2. The V gene end was trimmed by 7 bases and the J gene end by 4 bases; junction bases not matched to a gene: 5. CDR1 and CDR2 from the germline V gene are MDHEN and SYDVKM. This CDR3 is 14 amino acids long. In nucleotides, the CDR3 is TGTGCCAGCAACGGGCTAGCGGGAGCAGATACGCAGTATTTT. Translating it yields CASNGLAGADTQYF.

J is TRBJ2-2 and V is TRBV5-1, with 12 bases matching TRBD2. The germline gives CDR1 SGHRS, CDR2 YFSETQ. The length of the CDR3 is 16 residues. V lost 4 bases and J lost 1; bases outside the gene matches: 2. The CDR3 protein is CASSPLAGGNTGELFF. CDR3 in DNA: TGCGCCAGCAGCCCACTAGCGGGAGGGAACACCGGGGAGCTGTTTTTT.

The chain couples TRBV5-5 to TRBJ2-2; 10 bases fit TRBD2. V gave up 4 bases and J gave up 4 bases; unmatched junction bases: 4. Germline V gene lookup returns CDR1 SGHKS and CDR2 YYEKEE (reference sequence). This CDR3 is built from 15 residues. This CDR3 is CASSQASGGTGELFF. CDR3 DNA: TGTGCCAGCAGCCAAGCTAGCGGGGGCACCGGGGAGCTGTTTTTT.

The rearrangement links TRBV5-4 to TRBJ2-7, with a possible D match to TRBD1 (8 bases). V was trimmed by 0 bases and J by 9 bases, leaving 16 bases between them. This CDR3 is built from 14 residues. Per germline, CDR1 SGHNT and CDR2 YYREEE (reference sequence). DNA for the CDR3: TGTGCCAGCAGCTTGGTTACAGGGGGGGGCGCGCAGTACTTC. Encoded protein: CASSLVTGGGAQYF.